The rows below give T cell receptor beta chains drawn from one sample of a study of identical twins. TCRdb re-analysed the 5' RACE reads in MiXCR, keeping a single row per CDR3 protein. The table has 450,000 to 650,000 distinct CDR3 sequences, 9.5% to 10% seen once. The data were also submitted as part of a second study, on yellow fever vaccine responses in identical twins.

The sequencing input was PBMCs. These receptors were obtained from a woman aged 18-29 years in good health. Each CDR3 is given with its conserved first and last residue. Fields, in order: D gene, V gene, J gene, clone size, CDR3 DNA, CDR3 protein. The D gene is left open where the match is weak. Clone size is given for some rows only: seen once, a few or many times, or a class if the clone is expanded.

d_gene: .
v_gene: TRBV11-2
j_gene: TRBJ2-2
abundance: many
CDR3nt: TGTGCCAGCAGCTTAACTAGTATGGGGATAGCGGCGAACACCGGGGAGCTGTTTTTT
CDR3aa: CASSLTSMGIAANTGELFF

d_gene: .
v_gene: TRBV7-3
j_gene: TRBJ1-1
abundance: few
CDR3nt: TGTGCCAGCAGCCCCCGAGGGGGACGGACGAACACTGAAGCTTTCTTT
CDR3aa: CASSPRGGRTNTEAFF

d_gene: .
v_gene: TRBV20-1
j_gene: TRBJ1-6
abundance: many
CDR3nt: TGCAGTGCTAGAGCTCCTGGGACTCGAGATAATTCACCCCTCCACTTT
CDR3aa: CSARAPGTRDNSPLHF

d_gene: .
v_gene: TRBV6-1
j_gene: TRBJ2-7
abundance: .
CDR3nt: TGTGCCAGCAGTAGGTCACAGGAGCAGTACTTC
CDR3aa: CASSRSQEQYF

d_gene: .
v_gene: TRBV7-2
j_gene: TRBJ2-1
abundance: once
CDR3nt: TGTGCCAGCAGCTTAAGTACTGGATCGGGGCAGTTCTTC
CDR3aa: CASSLSTGSGQFF

d_gene: TRBD2
v_gene: TRBV28
j_gene: TRBJ2-7
abundance: few
CDR3nt: TGTGCCAGCAGCCCGTCGGTTCTAGCGGCAAACTACGAGCAGTACTTC
CDR3aa: CASSPSVLAANYEQYF

d_gene: .
v_gene: TRBV20-1
j_gene: TRBJ2-7
abundance: many
CDR3nt: TGCAGTGCTAGCCGGGACATCGAGCAGTACTTC
CDR3aa: CSASRDIEQYF

d_gene: TRBD2
v_gene: TRBV20-1
j_gene: TRBJ2-7
abundance: few
CDR3nt: TGCAGTGCTAGAAGAGCGGGGGTATACGAGCAGTACTTC
CDR3aa: CSARRAGVYEQYF

d_gene: TRBD1
v_gene: TRBV2
j_gene: TRBJ2-7
abundance: few
CDR3nt: TGTGCCAGCAGTGGATTTATACCGGGACAGGGCGTCGAGCAGTACTTC
CDR3aa: CASSGFIPGQGVEQYF

d_gene: TRBD1
v_gene: TRBV18
j_gene: TRBJ2-6
abundance: .
CDR3nt: TGTGCCAGCTCACCAGCCGGGACAGCCCTCTCTGGGGCCAACGTCCTGACTTTC
CDR3aa: CASSPAGTALSGANVLTF

d_gene: .
v_gene: TRBV7-9
j_gene: TRBJ1-4
abundance: many
CDR3nt: TGTGCCAGCAGCTTAGCGGGCACTGAAAAACTGTTTTTT
CDR3aa: CASSLAGTEKLFF

d_gene: TRBD2
v_gene: TRBV5-1
j_gene: TRBJ2-1
abundance: many
CDR3nt: TGCGCCAGCAGCTTGCCGGGGACTAGCGGGAGTGTTAAGTCCTACAATGAGCAGTTCTTC
CDR3aa: CASSLPGTSGSVKSYNEQFF

d_gene: TRBD1
v_gene: TRBV10-2
j_gene: TRBJ1-2
abundance: few
CDR3nt: TGCGCCAGCAGTGAAATGTTGGGACAGGGGTTGTATGGCTACACCTTC
CDR3aa: CASSEMLGQGLYGYTF

d_gene: .
v_gene: TRBV28
j_gene: TRBJ1-5
abundance: .
CDR3nt: TGTGCCAGCAGCAAACGCCTTGGGGTTGCAGGCAATCAGCCCCAGCATTTT
CDR3aa: CASSKRLGVAGNQPQHF

d_gene: .
v_gene: TRBV5-1
j_gene: TRBJ2-7
abundance: few
CDR3nt: TGCGCCAGCAGCCAATATTCCGGGGCCTACGAGCAGTACTTC
CDR3aa: CASSQYSGAYEQYF

d_gene: TRBD2
v_gene: TRBV20-1
j_gene: TRBJ2-1
abundance: few
CDR3nt: TGCAGTGCTGAGGGACCTAGCGGGAGGACCTACAATGAGCAGTTCTTC
CDR3aa: CSAEGPSGRTYNEQFF

d_gene: .
v_gene: TRBV4-1
j_gene: TRBJ2-5
abundance: .
CDR3nt: TGCGCCAGCAGCCAAGACAGGGGGGCGAGCGAGACCCAGTACTTC
CDR3aa: CASSQDRGASETQYF

d_gene: TRBD2
v_gene: TRBV7-3
j_gene: TRBJ2-2
abundance: few
CDR3nt: TGTGCCAGCAGCTTAAAGGGACTAGGAACAGTGACCCAGCCCGGGGAGCTGTTTTTT
CDR3aa: CASSLKGLGTVTQPGELFF

d_gene: .
v_gene: TRBV4-2
j_gene: TRBJ2-1
abundance: .
CDR3nt: TGTGCCAGCAGCCAAGGGGACTCCGCTTACAATGAGCAGTTCTTC
CDR3aa: CASSQGDSAYNEQFF

d_gene: .
v_gene: TRBV12-3/TRBV12-4
j_gene: TRBJ2-7
abundance: .
CDR3nt: TGTGCCAGCAGTCCTTCGGTTAGGGGCCCCTACGAGCAGTACTTC
CDR3aa: CASSPSVRGPYEQYF

d_gene: TRBD2
v_gene: TRBV27
j_gene: TRBJ2-1
abundance: .
CDR3nt: TGTGCCAGCGGGGGACTAGCGGGAGCCAATGAGCAGTTCTTC
CDR3aa: CASGGLAGANEQFF

d_gene: TRBD1
v_gene: TRBV7-6
j_gene: TRBJ2-5
abundance: few
CDR3nt: TGTGCCAGCACCCGGACAGGCCCGCAAGAGACCCAGTACTTC
CDR3aa: CASTRTGPQETQYF

d_gene: .
v_gene: TRBV12-3/TRBV12-4
j_gene: TRBJ2-3
abundance: .
CDR3nt: TGTGCCAGCAGTGCTGATTCCACATATACGCAGTATTTT
CDR3aa: CASSADSTYTQYF

d_gene: .
v_gene: TRBV9
j_gene: TRBJ2-3
abundance: .
CDR3nt: TGTGCCAGCAGCGACCCTCTCGGGGGCCTGGAGGATACGCAGTATTTT
CDR3aa: CASSDPLGGLEDTQYF

d_gene: .
v_gene: TRBV6-5
j_gene: TRBJ1-4
abundance: many
CDR3nt: TGTGCCAGCAGTTACTCGCGGGGGACGCTAGAAAAACTGTTTTTT
CDR3aa: CASSYSRGTLEKLFF

d_gene: .
v_gene: TRBV6-4
j_gene: TRBJ2-2
abundance: few
CDR3nt: TGTGCCAGCAGCCCAGACCCACAAGGTTACACCGGGGAGCTGTTTTTT
CDR3aa: CASSPDPQGYTGELFF

d_gene: .
v_gene: TRBV6-1
j_gene: TRBJ1-4
abundance: .
CDR3nt: TGTGCCAGCAGCCGTGCCCCGGGGGGTCGTCGTGAAAAACTGTTTTTT
CDR3aa: CASSRAPGGRREKLFF

d_gene: TRBD1
v_gene: TRBV28
j_gene: TRBJ1-4
abundance: .
CDR3nt: TGTGCCAGCAGTCCGATCGGGACAGGGGATGAAAAACTGTTTTTT
CDR3aa: CASSPIGTGDEKLFF

d_gene: .
v_gene: TRBV11-2
j_gene: TRBJ2-5
abundance: many
CDR3nt: TGTGCCAGCAGCTTAGGTCAGATACAAGAGACCCAGTACTTC
CDR3aa: CASSLGQIQETQYF